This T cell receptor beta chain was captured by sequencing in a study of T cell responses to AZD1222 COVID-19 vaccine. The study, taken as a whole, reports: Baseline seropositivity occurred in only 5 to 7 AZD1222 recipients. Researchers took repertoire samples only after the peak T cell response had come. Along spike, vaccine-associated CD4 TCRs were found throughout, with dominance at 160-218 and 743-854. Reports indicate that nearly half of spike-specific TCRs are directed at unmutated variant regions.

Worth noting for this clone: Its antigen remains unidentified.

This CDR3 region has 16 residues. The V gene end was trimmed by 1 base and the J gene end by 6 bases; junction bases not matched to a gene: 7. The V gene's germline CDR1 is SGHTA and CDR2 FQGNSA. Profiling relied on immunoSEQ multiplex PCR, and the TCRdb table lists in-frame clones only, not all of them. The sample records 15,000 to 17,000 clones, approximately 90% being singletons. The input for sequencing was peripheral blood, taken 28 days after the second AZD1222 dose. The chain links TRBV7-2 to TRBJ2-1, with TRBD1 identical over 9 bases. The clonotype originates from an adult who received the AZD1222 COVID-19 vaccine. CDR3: CASSLVGTGTSNEQFF. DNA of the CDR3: TGTGCCAGCAGCTTAGTTGGGACAGGGACCAGCAATGAGCAGTTCTTC.